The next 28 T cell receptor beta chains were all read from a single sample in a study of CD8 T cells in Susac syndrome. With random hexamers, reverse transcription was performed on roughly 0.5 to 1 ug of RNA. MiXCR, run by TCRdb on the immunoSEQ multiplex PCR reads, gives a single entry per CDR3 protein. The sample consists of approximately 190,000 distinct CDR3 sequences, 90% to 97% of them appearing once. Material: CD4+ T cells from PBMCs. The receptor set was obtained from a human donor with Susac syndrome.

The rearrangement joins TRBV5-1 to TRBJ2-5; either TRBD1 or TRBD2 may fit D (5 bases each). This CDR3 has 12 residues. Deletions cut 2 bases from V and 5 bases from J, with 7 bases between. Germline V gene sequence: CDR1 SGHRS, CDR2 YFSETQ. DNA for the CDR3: TGCGCCAGCAGCTTATGGGGGGAGACCCAGTACTTC. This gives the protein CASSLWGETQYF. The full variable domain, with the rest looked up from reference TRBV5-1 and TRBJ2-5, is KAGVTQTPRYLIKTRGQQVTLSCSPISGHRSVSWYQQTPGQGLQFLFEYFSETQRNKGNFPGRFSGRQFSNSRSEMNVSTLELGDSALYLCASSLWGETQYFGPGTRLLVL.

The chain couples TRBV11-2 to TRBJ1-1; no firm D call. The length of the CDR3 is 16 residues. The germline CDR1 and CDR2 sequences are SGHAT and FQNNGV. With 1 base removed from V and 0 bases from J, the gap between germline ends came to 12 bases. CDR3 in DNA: TGTGCCAGCAGCTTAGGCCAGTCCTTGCTGAACACTGAAGCTTTCTTT. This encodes CASSLGQSLLNTEAFF.

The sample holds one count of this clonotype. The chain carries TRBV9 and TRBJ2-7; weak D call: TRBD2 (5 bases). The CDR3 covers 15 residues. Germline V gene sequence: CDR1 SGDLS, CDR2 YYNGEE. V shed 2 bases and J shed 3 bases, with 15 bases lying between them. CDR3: CASSVSWDSVYEQYF. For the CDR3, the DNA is TGTGCCAGCAGCGTCAGCTGGGATAGCGTCTACGAGCAGTACTTC. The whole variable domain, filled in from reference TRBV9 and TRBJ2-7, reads DSGVTQTPKHLITATGQRVTLRCSPRSGDLSVYWYQQSLDQGLQFLIQYYNGEERAKGNILERFSAQQFPDLHSELNLSSLELGDSALYFCASSVSWDSVYEQYFGPGTRLTVT.

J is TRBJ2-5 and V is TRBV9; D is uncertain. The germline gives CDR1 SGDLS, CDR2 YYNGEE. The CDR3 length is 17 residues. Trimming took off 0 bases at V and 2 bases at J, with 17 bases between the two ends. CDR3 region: CASSVAPLSGLQETQYF. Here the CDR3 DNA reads TGTGCCAGCAGCGTAGCCCCTCTGAGTGGTCTGCAAGAGACCCAGTACTTC.

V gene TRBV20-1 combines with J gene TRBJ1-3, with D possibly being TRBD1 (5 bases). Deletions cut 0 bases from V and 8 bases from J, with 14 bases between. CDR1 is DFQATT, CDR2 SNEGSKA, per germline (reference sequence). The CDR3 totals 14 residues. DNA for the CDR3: TGCAGTGCTAGAGAAGGGCAGGGATGGGACACCATATATTTT. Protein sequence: CSAREGQGWDTIYF.

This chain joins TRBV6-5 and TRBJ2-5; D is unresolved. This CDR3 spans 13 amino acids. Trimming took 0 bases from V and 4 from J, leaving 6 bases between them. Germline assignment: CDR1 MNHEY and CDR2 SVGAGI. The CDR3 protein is CASSYSIAETQYF. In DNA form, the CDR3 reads TGTGCCAGCAGTTACTCGATTGCAGAGACCCAGTACTTC.

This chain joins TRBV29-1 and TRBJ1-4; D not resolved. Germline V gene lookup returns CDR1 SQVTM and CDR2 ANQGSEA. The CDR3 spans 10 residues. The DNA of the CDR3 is TGCACCGCCGGTAATGAAAAACTGTTTTTT. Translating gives CTAGNEKLFF.

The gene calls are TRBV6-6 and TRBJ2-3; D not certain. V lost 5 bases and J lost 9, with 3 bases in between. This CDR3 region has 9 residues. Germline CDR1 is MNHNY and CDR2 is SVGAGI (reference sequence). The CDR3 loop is CASSVTQYF. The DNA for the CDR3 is TGTGCCAGCAGTGTCACGCAGTATTTT.

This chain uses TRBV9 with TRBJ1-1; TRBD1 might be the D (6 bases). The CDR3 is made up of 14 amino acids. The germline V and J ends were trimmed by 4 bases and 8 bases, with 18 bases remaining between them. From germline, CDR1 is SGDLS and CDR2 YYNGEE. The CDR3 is CASSTLGQGGEAFF. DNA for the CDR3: TGTGCCAGCAGCACTTTGGGACAAGGGGGAGAAGCTTTCTTT.

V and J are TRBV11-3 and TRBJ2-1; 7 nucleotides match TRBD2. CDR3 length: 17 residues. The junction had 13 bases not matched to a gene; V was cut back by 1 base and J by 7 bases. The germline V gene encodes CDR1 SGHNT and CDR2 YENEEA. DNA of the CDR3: TGTGCCAGCAGCTTAGGTCTGGGCGGGGGAAGACCTAATGAGCAGTTCTTC. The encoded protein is CASSLGLGGGRPNEQFF. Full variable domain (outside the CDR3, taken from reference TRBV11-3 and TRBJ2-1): EAGVVQSPRYKIIEKKQPVAFWCNPISGHNTLYWYLQNLGQGPELLIRYENEEAVDDSQLPKDRFSAERLKGVDSTLKIQPAELGDSAVYLCASSLGLGGGRPNEQFFGPGTRLTVL.

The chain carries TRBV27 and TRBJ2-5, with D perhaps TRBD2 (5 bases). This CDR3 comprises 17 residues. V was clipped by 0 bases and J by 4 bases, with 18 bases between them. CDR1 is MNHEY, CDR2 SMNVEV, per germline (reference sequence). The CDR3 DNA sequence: TGTGCCAGCAGTTTATCGGGTCTAGACTACGAGGTAGAGACCCAGTACTTC. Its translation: CASSLSGLDYEVETQYF.

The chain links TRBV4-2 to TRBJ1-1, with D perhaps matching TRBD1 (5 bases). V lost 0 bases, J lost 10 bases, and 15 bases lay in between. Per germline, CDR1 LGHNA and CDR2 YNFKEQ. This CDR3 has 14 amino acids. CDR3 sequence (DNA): TGTGCCAGCAGCCAAGATCGGGGCTCGGTATCAGCTTTCTTT. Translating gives CASSQDRGSVSAFF.

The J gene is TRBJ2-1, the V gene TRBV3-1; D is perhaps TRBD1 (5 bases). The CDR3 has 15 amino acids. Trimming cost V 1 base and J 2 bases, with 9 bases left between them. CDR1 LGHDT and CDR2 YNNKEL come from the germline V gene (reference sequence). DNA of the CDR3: TGTGCCAGCAGCCAAGGTGCAGGGACCTACAATGAGCAGTTCTTC. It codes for CASSQGAGTYNEQFF.

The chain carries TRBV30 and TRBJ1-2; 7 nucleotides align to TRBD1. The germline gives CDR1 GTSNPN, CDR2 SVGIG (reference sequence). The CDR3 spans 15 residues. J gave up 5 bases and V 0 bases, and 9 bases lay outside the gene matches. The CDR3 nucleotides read TGTGCCTGGAGTGTCTCCCTGGCGGGACAGTATGGCTACACCTTC. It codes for CAWSVSLAGQYGYTF.

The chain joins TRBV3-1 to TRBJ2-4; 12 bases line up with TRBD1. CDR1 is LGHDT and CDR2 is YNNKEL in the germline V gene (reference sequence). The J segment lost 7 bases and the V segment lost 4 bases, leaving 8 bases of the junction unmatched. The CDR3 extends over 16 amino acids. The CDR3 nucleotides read TGTGCCAGCAGCCTAGGGACAGGGGGCTTCGGGAACATTCAGTACTTC. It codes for CASSLGTGGFGNIQYF.

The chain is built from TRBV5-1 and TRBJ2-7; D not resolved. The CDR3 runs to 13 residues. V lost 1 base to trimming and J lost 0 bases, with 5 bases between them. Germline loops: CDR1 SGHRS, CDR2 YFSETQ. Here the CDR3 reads CASSLSPSYEQYF. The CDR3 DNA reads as TGCGCCAGCAGCTTGTCTCCCTCCTACGAGCAGTACTTC.

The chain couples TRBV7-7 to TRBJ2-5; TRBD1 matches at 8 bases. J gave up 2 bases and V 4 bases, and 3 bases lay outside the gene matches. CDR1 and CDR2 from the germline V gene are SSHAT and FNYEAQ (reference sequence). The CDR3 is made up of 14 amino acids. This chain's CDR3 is CASSWGQAQETQYF. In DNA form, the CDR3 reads TGTGCCAGCAGCTGGGGACAGGCTCAAGAGACCCAGTACTTC.

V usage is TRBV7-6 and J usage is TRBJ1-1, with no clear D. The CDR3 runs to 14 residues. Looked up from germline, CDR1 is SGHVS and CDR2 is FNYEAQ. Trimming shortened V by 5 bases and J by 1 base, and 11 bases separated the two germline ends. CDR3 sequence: CASSAGYGNTEAFF. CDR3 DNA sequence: TGTGCCAGCAGCGCCGGGTACGGGAACACTGAAGCTTTCTTT.

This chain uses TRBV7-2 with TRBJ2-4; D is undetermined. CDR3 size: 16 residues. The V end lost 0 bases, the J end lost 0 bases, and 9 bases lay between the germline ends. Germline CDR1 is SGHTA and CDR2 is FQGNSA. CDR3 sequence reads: CASSLARTLAKNIQYF. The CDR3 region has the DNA TGTGCCAGCAGCTTAGCCCGGACCCTAGCCAAAAACATTCAGTACTTC. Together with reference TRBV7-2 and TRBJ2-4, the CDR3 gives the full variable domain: GAGVSQSPSNKVTEKGKDVELRCDPISGHTALYWYRQSLGQGLEFLIYFQGNSAPDKSGLPSDRFSAERTGGSVSTLTIQRTQQEDSAVYLCASSLARTLAKNIQYFGAGTRLSVL.

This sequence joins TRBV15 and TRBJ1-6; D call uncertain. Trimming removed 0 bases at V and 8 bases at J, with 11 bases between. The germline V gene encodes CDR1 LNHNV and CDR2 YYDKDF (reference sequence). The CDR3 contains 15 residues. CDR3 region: CATSREYSSDSPLHF. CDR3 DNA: TGTGCCACCAGCAGAGAATACAGCTCGGATTCACCCCTCCACTTT. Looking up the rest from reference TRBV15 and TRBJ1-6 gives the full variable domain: DAMVIQNPRYQVTQFGKPVTLSCSQTLNHNVMYWYQQKSSQAPKLLFHYYDKDFNNEADTPDNFQSRRPNTSFCFLDIRSPGLGDTAMYLCATSREYSSDSPLHFGNGTRLTVT.

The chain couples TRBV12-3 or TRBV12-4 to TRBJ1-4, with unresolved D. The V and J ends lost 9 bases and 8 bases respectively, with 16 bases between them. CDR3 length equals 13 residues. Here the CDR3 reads CASSLAAWEKLFF. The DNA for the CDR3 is TGTGCCAGTAGCTTGGCGGCCTGGGAAAAACTGTTTTTT.

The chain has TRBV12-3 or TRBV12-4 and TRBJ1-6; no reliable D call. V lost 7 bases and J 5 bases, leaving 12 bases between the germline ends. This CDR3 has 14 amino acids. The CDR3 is CASTRLRDNSPLHF. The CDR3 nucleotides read TGTGCCAGCACCCGACTCCGAGATAATTCACCCCTCCACTTT.

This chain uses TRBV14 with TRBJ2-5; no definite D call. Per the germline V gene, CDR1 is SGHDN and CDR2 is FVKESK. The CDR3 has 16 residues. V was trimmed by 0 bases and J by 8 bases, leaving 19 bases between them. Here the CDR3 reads CASSQEDIRVSTTQYF. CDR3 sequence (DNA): TGTGCCAGCAGCCAAGAGGATATAAGAGTTAGCACCACCCAGTACTTC.

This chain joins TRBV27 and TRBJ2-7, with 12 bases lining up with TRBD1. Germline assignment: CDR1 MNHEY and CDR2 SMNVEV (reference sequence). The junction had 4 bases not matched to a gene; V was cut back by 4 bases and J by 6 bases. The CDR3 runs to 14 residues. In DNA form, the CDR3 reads TGTGCCAGCAGTTCGGGGACAGGGGGCTTCGAGCAGTACTTC. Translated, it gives CASSSGTGGFEQYF.

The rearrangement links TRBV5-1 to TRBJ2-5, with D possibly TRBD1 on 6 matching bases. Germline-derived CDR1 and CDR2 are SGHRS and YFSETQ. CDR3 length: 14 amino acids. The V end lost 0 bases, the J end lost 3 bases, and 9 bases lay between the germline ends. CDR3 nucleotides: TGCGCCAGCAGCTTGGGCCAGGGGAAAGAGACCCAGTACTTC. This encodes CASSLGQGKETQYF.

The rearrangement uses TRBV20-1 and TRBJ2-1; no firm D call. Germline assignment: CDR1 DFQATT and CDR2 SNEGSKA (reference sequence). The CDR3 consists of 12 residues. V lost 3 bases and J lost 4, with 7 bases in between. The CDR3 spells CSASSGYNEQFF. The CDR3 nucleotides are TGCAGTGCTAGTAGTGGGTACAATGAGCAGTTCTTC.

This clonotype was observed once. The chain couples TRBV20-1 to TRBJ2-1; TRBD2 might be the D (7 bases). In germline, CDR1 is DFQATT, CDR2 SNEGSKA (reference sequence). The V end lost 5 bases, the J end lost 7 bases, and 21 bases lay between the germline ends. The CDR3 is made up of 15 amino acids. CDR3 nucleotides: TGCAGTGCTTACGGGGGGCCCGGGGGTAAGAATGAGCAGTTCTTC. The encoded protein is CSAYGGPGGKNEQFF.

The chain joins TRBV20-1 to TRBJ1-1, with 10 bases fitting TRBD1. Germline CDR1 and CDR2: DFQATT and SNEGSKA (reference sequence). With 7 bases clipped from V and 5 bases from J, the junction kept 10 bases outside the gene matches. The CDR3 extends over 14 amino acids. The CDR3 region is CSGSGTGVNTEAFF. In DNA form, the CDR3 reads TGCAGTGGATCCGGGACAGGGGTTAATACTGAAGCTTTCTTT.